This T cell receptor (beta chain) was recorded in a study of T cell repertoires in cytomegalovirus infection. The table lists this clonotype with many counts. The V gene's germline CDR1 is MNHNS and CDR2 SASEGT. V lost 9 bases, J lost 4 bases, and 11 bases stayed unmatched. The CDR3 has 14 residues. MiXCR, run by TCRdb on the reads, gives a single entry per CDR3 protein. Of tens of thousands of distinct CDR3 sequences listed, under 4.5% are singletons. Sequencing was carried out using PBMCs. The clonotype originates from a human donor in good health (CMV status not recorded). Some clones in this sample may be carry-over from other donors' samples. The chain uses TRBV6-1 and TRBJ2-5, with 7 bases lining up with TRBD1. As DNA, the CDR3 is TGTGCCAGTACCGGGACCCCAGGGGGAGAGACCCAGTACTTC. Residues: CASTGTPGGETQYF.